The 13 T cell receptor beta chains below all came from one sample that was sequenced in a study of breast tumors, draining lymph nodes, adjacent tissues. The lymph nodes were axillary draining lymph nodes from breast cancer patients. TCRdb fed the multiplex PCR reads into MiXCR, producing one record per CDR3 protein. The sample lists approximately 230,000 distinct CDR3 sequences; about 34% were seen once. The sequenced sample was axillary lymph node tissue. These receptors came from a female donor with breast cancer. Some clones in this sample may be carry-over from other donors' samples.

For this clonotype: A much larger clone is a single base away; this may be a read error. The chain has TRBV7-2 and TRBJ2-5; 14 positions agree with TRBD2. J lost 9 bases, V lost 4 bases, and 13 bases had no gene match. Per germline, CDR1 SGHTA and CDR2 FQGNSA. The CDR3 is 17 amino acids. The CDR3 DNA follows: TGTGCCAGCAGCTCCCGGGGGACTAGCGGGAGTGGGGAGCCCCAGTACTTC. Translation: CASSSRGTSGSGEPQYF.

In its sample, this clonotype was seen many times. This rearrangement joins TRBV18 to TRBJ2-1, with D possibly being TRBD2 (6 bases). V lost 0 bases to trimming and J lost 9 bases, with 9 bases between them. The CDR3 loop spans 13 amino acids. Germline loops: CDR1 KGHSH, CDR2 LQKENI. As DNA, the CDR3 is TGTGCCAGCTCACCACCGGGGGGAGGTGAGCAGTTCTTC. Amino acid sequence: CASSPPGGGEQFF.

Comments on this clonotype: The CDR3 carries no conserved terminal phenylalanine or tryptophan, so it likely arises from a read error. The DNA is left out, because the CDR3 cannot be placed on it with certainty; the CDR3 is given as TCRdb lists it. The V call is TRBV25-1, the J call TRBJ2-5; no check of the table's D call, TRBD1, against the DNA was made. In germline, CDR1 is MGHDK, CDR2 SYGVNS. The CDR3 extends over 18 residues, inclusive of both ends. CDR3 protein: CASSAEDHRAVDGYTFGS.

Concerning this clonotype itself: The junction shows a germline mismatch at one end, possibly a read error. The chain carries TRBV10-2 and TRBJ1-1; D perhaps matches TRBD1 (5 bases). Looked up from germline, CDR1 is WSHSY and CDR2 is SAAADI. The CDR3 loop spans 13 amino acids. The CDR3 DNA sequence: TGCGCCAACAGTAAGACAGTTCCCACTGAAGCTTTCTTT. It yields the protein CANSKTVPTEAFF.

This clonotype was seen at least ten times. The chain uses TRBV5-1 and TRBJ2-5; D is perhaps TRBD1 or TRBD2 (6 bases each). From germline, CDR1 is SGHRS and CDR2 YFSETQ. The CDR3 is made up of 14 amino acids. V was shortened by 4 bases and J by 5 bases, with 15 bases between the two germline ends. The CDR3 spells CASSKKTGGETQYF. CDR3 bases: TGCGCCAGCAGCAAAAAGACCGGGGGCGAGACCCAGTACTTC. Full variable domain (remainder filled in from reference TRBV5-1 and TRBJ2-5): KAGVTQTPRYLIKTRGQQVTLSCSPISGHRSVSWYQQTPGQGLQFLFEYFSETQRNKGNFPGRFSGRQFSNSRSEMNVSTLELGDSALYLCASSKKTGGETQYFGPGTRLLVL.

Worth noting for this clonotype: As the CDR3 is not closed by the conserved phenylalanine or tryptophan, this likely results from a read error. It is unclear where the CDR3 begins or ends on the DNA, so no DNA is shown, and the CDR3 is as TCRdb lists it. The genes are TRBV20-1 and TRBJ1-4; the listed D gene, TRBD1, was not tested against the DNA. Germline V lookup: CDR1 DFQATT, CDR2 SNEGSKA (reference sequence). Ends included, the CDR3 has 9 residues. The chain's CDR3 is CSATDPRAE.

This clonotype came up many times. The CDR3 loop reads CASNGQGARQPQHF. CDR3 in DNA: TGTGCCAGCAATGGACAGGGGGCAAGGCAGCCCCAGCATTTT. The rearrangement uses TRBV2 and TRBJ1-5, with 11 bases matching TRBD1. Trimming took 7 bases from V and 7 from J; bases not matched to a gene: 6. CDR3 length: 14 amino acids. Germline V gene lookup returns CDR1 SNHLY and CDR2 FYNNEI.

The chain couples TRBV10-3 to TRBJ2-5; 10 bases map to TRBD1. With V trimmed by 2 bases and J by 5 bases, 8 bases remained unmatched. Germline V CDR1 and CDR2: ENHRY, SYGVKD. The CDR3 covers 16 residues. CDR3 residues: CAISEEGTGVDETQYF. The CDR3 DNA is TGTGCCATCAGTGAGGAAGGGACAGGGGTGGATGAGACCCAGTACTTC.

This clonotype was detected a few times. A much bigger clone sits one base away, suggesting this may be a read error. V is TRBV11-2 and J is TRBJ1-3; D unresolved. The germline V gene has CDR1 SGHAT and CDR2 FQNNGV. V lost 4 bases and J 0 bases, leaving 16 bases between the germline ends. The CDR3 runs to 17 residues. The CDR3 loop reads CASSSSSAISSGNTIYF. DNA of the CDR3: TGTGCCAGCAGCTCGAGTTCAGCTATCAGCTCTGGAAACACCATATATTTT.

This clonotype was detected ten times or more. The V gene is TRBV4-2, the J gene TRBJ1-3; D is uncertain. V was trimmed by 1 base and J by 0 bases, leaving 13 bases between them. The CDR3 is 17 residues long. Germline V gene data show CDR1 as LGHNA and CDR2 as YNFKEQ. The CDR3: CASSQATTLISGNTIYF. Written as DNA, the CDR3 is TGTGCCAGCAGCCAAGCTACGACATTAATCTCTGGAAACACCATATATTTT.

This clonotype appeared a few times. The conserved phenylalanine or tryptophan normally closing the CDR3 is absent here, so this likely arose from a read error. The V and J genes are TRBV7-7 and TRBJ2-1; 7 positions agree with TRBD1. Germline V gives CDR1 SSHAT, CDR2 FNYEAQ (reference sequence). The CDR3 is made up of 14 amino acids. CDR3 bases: TGTGCTAGCAGCTTAGGGACAGCCTACAATGAGCAGTTCCTC. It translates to CASSLGTAYNEQFL.

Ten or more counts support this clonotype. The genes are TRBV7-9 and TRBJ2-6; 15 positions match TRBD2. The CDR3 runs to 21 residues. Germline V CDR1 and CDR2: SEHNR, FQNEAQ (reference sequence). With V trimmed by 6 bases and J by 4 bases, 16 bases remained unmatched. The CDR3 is CASRLTRTSGGAATGANVLTF. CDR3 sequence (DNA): TGTGCCAGCAGGCTTACTAGGACTAGCGGGGGGGCGGCGACAGGGGCCAACGTCCTGACTTTC.

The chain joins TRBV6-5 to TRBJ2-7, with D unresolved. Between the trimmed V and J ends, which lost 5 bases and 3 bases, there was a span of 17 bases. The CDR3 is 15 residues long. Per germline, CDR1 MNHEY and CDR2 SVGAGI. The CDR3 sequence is CASSHYQVGFYEQYF. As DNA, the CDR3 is TGTGCCAGCAGTCACTATCAGGTTGGGTTCTACGAGCAGTACTTC.